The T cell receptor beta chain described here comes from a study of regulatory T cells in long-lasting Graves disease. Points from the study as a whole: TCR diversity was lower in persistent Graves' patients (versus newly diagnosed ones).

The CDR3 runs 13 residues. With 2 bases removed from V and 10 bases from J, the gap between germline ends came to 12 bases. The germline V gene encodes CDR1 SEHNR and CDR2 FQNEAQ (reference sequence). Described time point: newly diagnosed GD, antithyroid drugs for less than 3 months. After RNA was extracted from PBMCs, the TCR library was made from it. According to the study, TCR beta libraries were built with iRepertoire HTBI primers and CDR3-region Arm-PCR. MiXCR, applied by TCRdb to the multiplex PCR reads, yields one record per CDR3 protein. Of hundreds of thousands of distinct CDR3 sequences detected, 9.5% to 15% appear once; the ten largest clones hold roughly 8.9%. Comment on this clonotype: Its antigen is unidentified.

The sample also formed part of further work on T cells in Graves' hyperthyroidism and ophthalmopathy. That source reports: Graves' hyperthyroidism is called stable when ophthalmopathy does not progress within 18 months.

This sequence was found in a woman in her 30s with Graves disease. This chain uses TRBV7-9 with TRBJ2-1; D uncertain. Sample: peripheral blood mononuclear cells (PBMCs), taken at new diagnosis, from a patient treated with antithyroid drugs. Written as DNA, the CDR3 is TGTGCCAGCAGCTTAATGGGGAAGCCGGAGCAGTTCTTC. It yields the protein CASSLMGKPEQFF. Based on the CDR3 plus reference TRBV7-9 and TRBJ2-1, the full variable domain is DTGVSQNPRHKITKRGQNVTFRCDPISEHNRLYWYRQTLGQGPEFLTYFQNEAQLEKSRLLSDRFSAERPKGSFSTLEIQRTEQGDSAMYLCASSLMGKPEQFFGPGTRLTVL.